This T cell receptor beta chain was profiled in a study of low-dose radiotherapy and immunotherapy resistance in tumors. Study context: Every two weeks, cyclophosphamide 200 mg/m2 was infused one day before radiation plus immunotherapy.

This clonotype was seen at least ten times. Primers targeting TRAV and TRBV primed first-strand cDNA, covering alpha and beta chains. For amplifying TCRs, the PCR ran for approximately 18 cycles with Phusion, which was used together with a constant-region primer and the adapter on the V primers. TCRdb analysed the reads with MiXCR anew, one entry per CDR3 protein. The table records tens of thousands of distinct CDR3 sequences, about a sixth of them present only once. Time point in this sample: before trial treatment. Patients qualified if they had advanced solid tumors that lacked tumor-infiltrating lymphocytes. V lost 1 base to trimming and J lost 5 bases, with 15 bases between them. CDR3 length equals 14 residues. Germline CDR1 DFQATT, CDR2 SNEGSKA (reference sequence).

The chain couples TRBV20-1 to TRBJ2-7; a weak D match, TRBD1 (6 bases). This TCR was sampled from a male donor with prostate cancer. Sequencing used PBMCs, obtained before treatment. The CDR3 nucleotides read TGCAGTGCTAGAGGGGGGCAGGGCGGAGACGAGCAGTACTTC. This translates into CSARGGQGGDEQYF.